The clone carrying this TCR beta chain was observed a handful of times. Antigen specificity is unknown. This entry is derived from a study of T cells after yellow fever vaccination. The overall study: Researchers used SMART-Seq v4 Ultra Low Input to prepare fractions that had low cell numbers.

TCRdb called the 5' RACE reads again in MiXCR, with one record for every CDR3 protein. The sample carries around 230,000 distinct CDR3 sequences, over 6.5% recorded once. Regarding the study as a whole: Though it reached lower strength, the secondary response hit its peak faster, day 5 versus 15. CD4 and CD8 compartments shared a small share of clonotypes. Boosting was followed by the reappearance of most primary-vaccination clones (roughly 95% CD4, about 90% CD8).

The CDR3 consists of 12 residues. The ends were cut back, 7 bases at V and 1 base at J, with 8 bases in the middle. The V gene's germline CDR1 is MNHEY and CDR2 SVGEGT. This sequence joins TRBV6-2 or TRBV6-3 and TRBJ2-7, with unresolved D. The input for sequencing was CD4+ T cells sorted from PBMCs, taken on the day of the yellow fever booster vaccination. This receptor was identified in a man younger than 40 who received the YFV17D yellow fever vaccine. CDR3 sequence (DNA): TGTGCCAGCACGACTCGTTCCTACGAGCAGTACTTC. Its protein is CASTTRSYEQYF.